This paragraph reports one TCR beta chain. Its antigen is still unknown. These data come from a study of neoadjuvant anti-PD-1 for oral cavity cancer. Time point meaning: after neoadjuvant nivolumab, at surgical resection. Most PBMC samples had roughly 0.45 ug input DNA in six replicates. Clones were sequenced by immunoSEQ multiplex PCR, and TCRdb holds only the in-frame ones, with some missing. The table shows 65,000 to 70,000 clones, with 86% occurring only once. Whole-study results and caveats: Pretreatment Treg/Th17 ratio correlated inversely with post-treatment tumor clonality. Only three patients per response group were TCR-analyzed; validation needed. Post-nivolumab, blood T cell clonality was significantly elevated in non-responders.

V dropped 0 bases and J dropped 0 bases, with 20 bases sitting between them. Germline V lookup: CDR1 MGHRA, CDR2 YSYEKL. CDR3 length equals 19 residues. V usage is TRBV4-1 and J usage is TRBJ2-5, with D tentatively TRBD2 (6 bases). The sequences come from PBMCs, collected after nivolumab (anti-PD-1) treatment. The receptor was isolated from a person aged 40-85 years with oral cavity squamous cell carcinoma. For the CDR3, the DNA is TGCGCCAGCAGCCAAGATCTAGGGACTTCCTCTCAGTACCAAGAGACCCAGTACTTC. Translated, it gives CASSQDLGTSSQYQETQYF.